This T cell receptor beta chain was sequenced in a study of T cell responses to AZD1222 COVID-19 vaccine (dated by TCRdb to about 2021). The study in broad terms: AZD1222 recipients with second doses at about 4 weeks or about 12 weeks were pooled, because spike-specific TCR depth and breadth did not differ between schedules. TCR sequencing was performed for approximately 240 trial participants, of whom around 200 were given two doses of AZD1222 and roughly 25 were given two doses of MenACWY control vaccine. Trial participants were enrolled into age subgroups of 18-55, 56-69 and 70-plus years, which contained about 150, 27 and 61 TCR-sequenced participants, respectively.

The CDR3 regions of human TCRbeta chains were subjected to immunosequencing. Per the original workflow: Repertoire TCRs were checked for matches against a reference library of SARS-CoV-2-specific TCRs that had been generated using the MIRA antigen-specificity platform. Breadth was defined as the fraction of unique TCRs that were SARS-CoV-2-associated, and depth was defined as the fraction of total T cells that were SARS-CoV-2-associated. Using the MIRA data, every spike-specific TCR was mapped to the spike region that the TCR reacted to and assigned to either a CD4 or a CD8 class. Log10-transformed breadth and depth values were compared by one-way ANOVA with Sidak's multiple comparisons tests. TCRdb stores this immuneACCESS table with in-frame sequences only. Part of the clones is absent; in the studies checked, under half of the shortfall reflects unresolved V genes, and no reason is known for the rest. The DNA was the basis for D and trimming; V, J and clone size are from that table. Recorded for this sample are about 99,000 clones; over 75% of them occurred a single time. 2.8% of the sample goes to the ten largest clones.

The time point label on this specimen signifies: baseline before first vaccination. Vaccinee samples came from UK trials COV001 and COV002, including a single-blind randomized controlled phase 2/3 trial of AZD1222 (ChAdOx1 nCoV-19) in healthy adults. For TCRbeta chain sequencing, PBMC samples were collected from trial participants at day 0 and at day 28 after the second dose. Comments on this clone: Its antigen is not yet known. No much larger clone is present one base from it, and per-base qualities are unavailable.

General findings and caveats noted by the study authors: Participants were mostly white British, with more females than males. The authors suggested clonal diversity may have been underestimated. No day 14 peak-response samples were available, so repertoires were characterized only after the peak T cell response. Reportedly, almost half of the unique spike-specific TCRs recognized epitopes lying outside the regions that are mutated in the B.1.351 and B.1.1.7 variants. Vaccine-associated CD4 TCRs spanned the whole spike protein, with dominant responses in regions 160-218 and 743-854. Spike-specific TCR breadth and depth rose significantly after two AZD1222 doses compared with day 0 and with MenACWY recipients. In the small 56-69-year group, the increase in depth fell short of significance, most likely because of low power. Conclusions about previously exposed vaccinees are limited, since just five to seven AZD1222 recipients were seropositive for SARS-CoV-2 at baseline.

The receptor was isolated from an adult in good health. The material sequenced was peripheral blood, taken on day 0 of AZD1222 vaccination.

The nucleotide sequence is TGTGCCTGGAGTACAACAGGCAGAAATCTCCAGCATTTT. Its coded protein is CAWSTTGRNLQHF. The chain was built from TRBV30 and TRBJ1-5; TRBD1 is possibly the D segment (5 matching bases). The CDR3 holds 13 amino acids from the cysteine to the phenylalanine. Here the CDR3 DNA is all that survives: 39 bases in frame from base 1. Trimming removed 2 bases from V and 12 bases from J, leaving 17 bases between the germline ends. The germline V gene (reference sequence) provides CDR1 GTSNPN and CDR2 SVGIG. With all but the CDR3 taken from the reference TRBV30 and TRBJ1-5 genes, the full variable domain is: SQTIHQWPATLVQPVGSPLSLECTVEGTSNPNLYWYRQAAGRGLQLLFYSVGIGQISSEVPQNLSASRPQDRQFILSSKKLLLSDSGFYLCAWSTTGRNLQHFGDGTRLSIL.